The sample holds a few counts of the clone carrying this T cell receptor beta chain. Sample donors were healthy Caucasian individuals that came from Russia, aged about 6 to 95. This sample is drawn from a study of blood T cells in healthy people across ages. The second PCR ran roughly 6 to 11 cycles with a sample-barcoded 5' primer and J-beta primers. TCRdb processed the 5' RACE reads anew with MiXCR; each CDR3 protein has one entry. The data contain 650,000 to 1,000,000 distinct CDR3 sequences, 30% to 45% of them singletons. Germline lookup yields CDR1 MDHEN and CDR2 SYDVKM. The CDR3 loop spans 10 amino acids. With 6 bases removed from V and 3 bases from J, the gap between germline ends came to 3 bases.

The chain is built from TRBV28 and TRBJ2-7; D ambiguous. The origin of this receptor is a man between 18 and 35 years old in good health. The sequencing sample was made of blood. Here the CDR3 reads CASSHYEQYF. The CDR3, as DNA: TGTGCCAGCAGCCACTACGAGCAGTACTTC. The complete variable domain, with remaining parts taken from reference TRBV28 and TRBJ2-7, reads DVKVTQSSRYLVKRTGEKVFLECVQDMDHENMFWYRQDPGLGLRLIYFSYDVKMKEKGDIPEGYSVSREKKERFSLILESASTNQTSMYLCASSHYEQYFGPGTRLTVT.